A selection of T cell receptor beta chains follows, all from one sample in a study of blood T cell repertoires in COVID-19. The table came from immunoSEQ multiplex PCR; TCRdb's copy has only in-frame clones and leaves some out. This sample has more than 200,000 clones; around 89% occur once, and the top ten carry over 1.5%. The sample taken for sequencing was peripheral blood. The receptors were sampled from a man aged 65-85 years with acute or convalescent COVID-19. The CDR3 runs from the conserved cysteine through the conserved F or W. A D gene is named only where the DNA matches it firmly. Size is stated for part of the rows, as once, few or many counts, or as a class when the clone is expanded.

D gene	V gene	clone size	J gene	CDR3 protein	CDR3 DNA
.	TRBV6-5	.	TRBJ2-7	CASSFGTGANF	.
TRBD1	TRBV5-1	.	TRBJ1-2	CASSLAPGQSRAYGYTF	TGCGCCAGCAGCTTGGCCCCGGGACAGTCTAGGGCATATGGCTACACCTTC
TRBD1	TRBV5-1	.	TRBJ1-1	CASSLRGQMGLGMNTEAFF	TGCGCCAGCAGCTTGAGGGGACAGATGGGTTTGGGGATGAACACTGAAGCTTTCTTT
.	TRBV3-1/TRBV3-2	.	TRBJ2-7	CASRSSTTYEQYF	TGTGCCAGCAGATCAAGTACAACCTACGAGCAGTACTTC
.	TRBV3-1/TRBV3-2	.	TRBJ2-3	CASSHGLASSTDTQYF	TGTGCCAGCAGCCACGGGCTAGCTTCTAGCACAGATACGCAGTATTTT
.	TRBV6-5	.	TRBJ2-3	CASQAGVGTDTQYF	TGTGCCAGCCAGGCGGGCGTCGGCACAGATACGCAGTATTTT
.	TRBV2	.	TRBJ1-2	CASDGGWAYGYTF	TGTGCCAGCGATGGGGGCTGGGCCTATGGCTACACCTTC
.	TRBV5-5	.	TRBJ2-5	CASSLAPGVAETQYF	TGTGCCAGCAGCTTGGCGCCCGGGGTGGCGGAGACCCAGTACTTC
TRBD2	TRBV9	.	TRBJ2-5	CASSALAGTSGLETQYF	TGTGCCAGCAGCGCCCTCGCCGGGACTAGCGGGCTAGAGACCCAGTACTTC
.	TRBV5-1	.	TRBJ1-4	CASSATTNRAANEKLFF	TGCGCCAGCAGCGCAACAACCAACAGAGCTGCTAATGAAAAACTGTTTTTT
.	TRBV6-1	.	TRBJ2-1	CASSEVEGPRWIDEQFF	TGTGCCAGCAGTGAAGTGGAGGGGCCCAGATGGATAGATGAGCAGTTCTTC
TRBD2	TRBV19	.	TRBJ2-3	CASSQTSGRSDTQYF	TGTGCCAGTAGCCAGACTAGCGGGAGGTCGGATACGCAGTATTTT
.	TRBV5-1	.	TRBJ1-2	CASSVGTGFGYTF	TGCGCCAGCAGCGTCGGCACAGGGTTCGGCTACACCTTC
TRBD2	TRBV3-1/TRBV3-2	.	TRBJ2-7	CASSQTGLAASYEQYF	TGTGCCAGCAGCCAAACGGGACTAGCGGCCAGCTACGAGCAGTACTTC
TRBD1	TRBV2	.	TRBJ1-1	CASDGQGHTEAFF	TGTGCCAGCGACGGACAGGGGCACACTGAAGCTTTCTTT
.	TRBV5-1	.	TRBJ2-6	CASSTTYQSGRSGANVLTF	TGCGCCAGCAGCACTACCTATCAGTCGGGTCGCTCTGGGGCCAACGTCCTGACTTTC
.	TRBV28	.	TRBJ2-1	CASSSRGLGEQFF	TGTGCCAGCAGCTCCCGGGGGTTAGGTGAGCAGTTCTTC
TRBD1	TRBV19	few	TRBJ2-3	CASSSLGQGGTDTQYF	TGTGCCAGTAGTAGTCTGGGACAGGGGGGCACAGATACGCAGTATTTT
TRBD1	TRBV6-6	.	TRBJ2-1	CASSSPGQGGNEQFF	TGTGCCAGCAGTTCTCCGGGACAGGGGGGGAATGAGCAGTTCTTC
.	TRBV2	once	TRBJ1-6	CASAGGLGSPLHF	TGTGCCAGCGCGGGAGGCCTCGGATCACCCCTCCACTTT
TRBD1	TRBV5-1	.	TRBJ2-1	CASSIYRGANNEQFF	TGCGCCAGCAGCATATACAGGGGGGCGAACAATGAGCAGTTCTTC
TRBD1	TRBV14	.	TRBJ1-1	CASSQRDSLNTEAFF	TGTGCCAGCAGCCAGAGGGACAGTCTGAACACTGAAGCTTTCTTT